This entry features one T cell receptor beta chain sequence. Its antigen is as yet unknown. TCRdb's copy holds only in-frame clones and misses some; the assay was immunoSEQ multiplex PCR. The table lists over 15,000 clones, 65% to 85% of them singletons. These data are taken from a study of CD4+ T cells in melanoma. Study-level results: In melanoma, neoantigen-specific CD4+ T cells reportedly differed in differentiation state. A reported correlation linked neoantigen-specific CD4+ T cells to CD8+, macrophage and B cell function.

Between the trimmed V and J ends, which lost 0 bases and 1 base, there was a span of 12 bases. Germline CDR1 and CDR2: LNHDA and SQIVND (reference sequence). This CDR3 is built from 16 residues. Sequencing used cells from a culture (not recorded whether cultured in vitro). V usage is TRBV19 and J usage is TRBJ1-1; D is perhaps TRBD1 (5 bases). The receptor comes from a human donor with melanoma. The CDR3 sequence: CASSIDLRGWNTEAFF. The CDR3 nucleotides are TGTGCCAGTAGTATAGATCTGAGGGGTTGGAACACTGAAGCTTTCTTT.